Listed below are T cell receptor beta chains from one sample, sequenced in a study of early T cells in non-severe SARS-CoV-2 infection. One entry per CDR3 protein, called by TCRdb with MiXCR from the 5' RACE reads. The table records about 64,000 distinct CDR3 sequences, less than 15% of them present only once. Input material: whole blood. These receptors all stem from an adult who was a healthcare worker with PCR-confirmed SARS-CoV-2 infection or an uninfected control (not recorded which). Both conserved end residues are part of each CDR3. The D gene is left open where the match is weak. Expanded clones are given a class, and other clones once, few, many or no size at all.

>-|TRBJ1-3|TRBV11-2|-
CASSYGSGSENTIYF
TGTGCCAGCAGCTATGGTTCTGGGTCTGAAAACACCATATATTTT
>-|TRBJ1-1|TRBV25-1|-
CASSESGQLNTEAFF
TGTGCCAGCAGTGAATCGGGGCAGCTAAACACTGAAGCTTTCTTT
>-|TRBJ2-2|TRBV2|TRBD2
CASSGLAVNTGELFF
TGTGCCAGCAGTGGACTAGCGGTGAACACCGGGGAGCTGTTTTTT
>-|TRBJ2-7|TRBV7-2|TRBD2
CASSPRSLATSHEQYF
TGTGCCAGCAGCCCTCGATCACTAGCGACGTCCCACGAGCAGTACTTC
>-|TRBJ1-2|TRBV6-5|-
CASSYSPVNYGYTF
TGTGCCAGCAGTTACTCTCCAGTTAACTATGGCTACACCTTC
>many|TRBJ2-7|TRBV7-2|TRBD1
CASSSPGQGAEQYF
TGTGCCAGCAGCTCTCCGGGACAGGGGGCTGAGCAGTACTTC
>many|TRBJ2-3|TRBV7-6|TRBD1
CASSLTGGFGTDTQYF
TGTGCCAGCAGCTTAACAGGGGGCTTCGGCACAGATACGCAGTATTTT
>many|TRBJ2-3|TRBV5-6|-
CASSLDLNGNTDTQYF
TGTGCCAGCAGCTTGGACCTAAACGGGAACACAGATACGCAGTATTTT
>many|TRBJ1-1|TRBV6-6|-
CASGLRGEVPEAFF
TGTGCCAGCGGATTGAGGGGGGAAGTTCCTGAAGCTTTCTTT
>-|TRBJ2-1|TRBV5-4|TRBD2
CASSLGGGYGEQFF
TGTGCCAGCAGCTTAGGCGGGGGGTACGGTGAGCAGTTCTTC
>-|TRBJ1-2|TRBV6-5|-
CASRPPGSYGYTF
TGTGCCAGCAGGCCTCCGGGGAGCTATGGCTACACCTTC
>few|TRBJ1-6|TRBV5-4|-
CASSTTGSSYNSPLHF
TGTGCCAGCAGCACGACGGGGAGCTCCTATAATTCACCCCTCCACTTT
>few|TRBJ1-5|TRBV7-2|-
CASSFRGNQPQHF
TGTGCCAGCAGCTTCAGGGGTAATCAGCCCCAGCATTTT
>few|TRBJ2-5|TRBV9|TRBD2
CASSLTGLYQETQYF
TGTGCCAGCAGCCTAACGGGACTATACCAAGAGACCCAGTACTTC
>-|TRBJ2-3|TRBV6-1|-
CASSESRPAGTQYF
TGTGCCAGCAGTGAATCTCGCCCAGCTGGTACGCAGTATTTT
>few|TRBJ2-7|TRBV4-3|TRBD1
CASSQTTGTAYEQYF
TGCGCCAGCAGCCAAACAACCGGGACAGCCTACGAGCAGTACTTC
>few|TRBJ1-1|TRBV9|-
CASSRRQSNTEAFF
TGTGCCAGCAGCAGGCGGCAGTCGAACACTGAAGCTTTCTTT
>-|TRBJ2-5|TRBV12-3/TRBV12-4|TRBD2
CASRPRGGQETQYF
TGTGCCAGCAGGCCCCGGGGGGGCCAAGAGACCCAGTACTTC
>-|TRBJ2-3|TRBV15|TRBD1
CVTSRDYRGTDTQYF
TGTGTCACCAGCAGAGATTACAGGGGGACAGATACGCAGTATTTT
>many|TRBJ2-3|TRBV20-1|TRBD2
CSASEPSGGTDTQYF
TGCAGTGCTAGTGAGCCTAGCGGGGGGACAGATACGCAGTATTTT
>many|TRBJ1-5|TRBV12-3/TRBV12-4|TRBD1
CASSRGQVSNQPQHF
TGTGCCAGCAGCAGAGGACAGGTTAGCAATCAGCCCCAGCATTTT
>few|TRBJ2-6|TRBV2|-
CASSEVGSGANVLTF
TGTGCCAGCAGTGAAGTGGGGTCTGGGGCCAACGTCCTGACTTTC
>few|TRBJ2-7|TRBV19|TRBD2
CASGAGVPYEQYF
TGTGCCAGTGGCGCGGGGGTCCCCTACGAGCAGTACTTC
>-|TRBJ2-7|TRBV18|TRBD1
CASQSTGGEQYF
TGTGCCAGCCAATCGACAGGGGGCGAGCAGTACTTC
>-|TRBJ1-5|TRBV20-1|TRBD1
CSAETGGYGNQPQHF
TGCAGTGCTGAAACAGGGGGATACGGCAATCAGCCCCAGCATTTT
>few|TRBJ1-4|TRBV5-8|TRBD1
CASSFRRQGNEKLFF
TGTGCCAGCAGCTTCAGACGACAGGGAAATGAAAAACTGTTTTTT
>many|TRBJ2-1|TRBV11-2|-
CASSRLGTNSYNEQFF
TGTGCCAGCAGCCGATTAGGGACCAACTCCTACAATGAGCAGTTCTTC
>-|TRBJ2-5|TRBV20-1|-
CSARDVVGYQETQYF
TGCAGTGCTAGAGATGTGGTGGGCTACCAAGAGACCCAGTACTTC
>-|TRBJ2-1|TRBV20-1|-
CSASRGQREQFF
TGCAGTGCCTCCCGGGGGCAAAGGGAGCAGTTCTTC
>few|TRBJ2-5|TRBV2|-
CASSYQETQYF
TGTGCCAGCAGCTACCAAGAGACCCAGTACTTC
>many|TRBJ2-1|TRBV6-2/TRBV6-3|TRBD1
CATGDSYNEQFF
TGTGCTACTGGGGACAGCTACAATGAGCAGTTCTTC
>medium-sized|TRBJ1-1|TRBV11-2|-
CASSLDLWNMNTEAFF
TGTGCCAGCAGCTTAGATCTATGGAACATGAACACTGAAGCTTTCTTT